This TCR beta chain was sequenced in a study of blood T cell repertoires in COVID-19. Study as a whole: COVID-19 samples, acute and convalescent, were from the United States, Italy and Spain. The analysed material was cDNA or gDNA that came from T cells, B-cell-depleted T cells, or PBMCs.

V was trimmed by 7 bases and J by 7 bases, leaving 11 bases between them. Germline values: CDR1 LNHDA, CDR2 SQIVND (reference sequence). The CDR3 sequence is 13 residues long. Per the authors' pipeline: Nucleated cell counts were estimated from reference gene primer amplification. Sequenced by immunoSEQ multiplex PCR; TCRdb stores in-frame clones only, minus some. The DNA was the basis for D and trimming; V, J and clone size are from that table. This table has some 130,000 clones, approximately 88% appearing once. This chain joins TRBV19 and TRBJ1-6; D might be TRBD1 (6 bases). The receptor was isolated from a man between 50 and 59 years old with acute or convalescent COVID-19. Sequencing input: peripheral blood. This chain's CDR3 is CASNYRVNSPLHF. The CDR3 region has the DNA TGTGCCAGTAATTACAGGGTGAATTCACCCCTCCACTTT.